Detailed here is one T cell receptor (beta chain). What it binds is unknown. This entry is derived from a study of CD8 T cells in ankylosing spondylitis. Study-wide findings and caveats: In ankylosing spondylitis blood, a motif of several highly homologous TCR beta variants appeared characteristic. Enrichment of disease-linked clones was reportedly significant in matched ankylosing spondylitis synovial fluid.

The CDR3 loop spans 8 amino acids. CDR1 is LNHNV and CDR2 is YYDKDF in the germline V gene (reference sequence). One entry per CDR3 protein results from TCRdb running MiXCR on the 5' RACE reads. The sample has over 400,000 distinct CDR3 sequences, more than 25% seen once. The chain combines TRBV15 with TRBJ2-7; no firm D call. This receptor was obtained from a male donor with ankylosing spondylitis. Sequencing was performed on blood, either unsorted or a sorted T cell fraction (not recorded which). This CDR3 reads CANRSRIV. DNA for the CDR3: TGTGCCAATCGTAGCCGGATTGTC.